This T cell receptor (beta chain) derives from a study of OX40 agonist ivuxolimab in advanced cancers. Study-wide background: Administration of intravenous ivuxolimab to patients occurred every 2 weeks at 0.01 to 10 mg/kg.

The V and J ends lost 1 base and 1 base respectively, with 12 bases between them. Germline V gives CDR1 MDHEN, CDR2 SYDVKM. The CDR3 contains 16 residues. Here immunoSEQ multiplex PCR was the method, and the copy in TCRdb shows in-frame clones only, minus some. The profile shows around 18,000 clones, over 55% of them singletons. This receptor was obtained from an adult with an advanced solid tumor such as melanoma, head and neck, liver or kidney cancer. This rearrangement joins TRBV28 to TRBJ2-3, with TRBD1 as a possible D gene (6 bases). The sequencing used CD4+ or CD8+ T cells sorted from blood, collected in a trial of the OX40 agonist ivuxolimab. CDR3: CASSLLGQGGTDTQYF. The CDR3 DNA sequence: TGTGCCAGCAGTTTATTGGGACAAGGAGGCACAGATACGCAGTATTTT.